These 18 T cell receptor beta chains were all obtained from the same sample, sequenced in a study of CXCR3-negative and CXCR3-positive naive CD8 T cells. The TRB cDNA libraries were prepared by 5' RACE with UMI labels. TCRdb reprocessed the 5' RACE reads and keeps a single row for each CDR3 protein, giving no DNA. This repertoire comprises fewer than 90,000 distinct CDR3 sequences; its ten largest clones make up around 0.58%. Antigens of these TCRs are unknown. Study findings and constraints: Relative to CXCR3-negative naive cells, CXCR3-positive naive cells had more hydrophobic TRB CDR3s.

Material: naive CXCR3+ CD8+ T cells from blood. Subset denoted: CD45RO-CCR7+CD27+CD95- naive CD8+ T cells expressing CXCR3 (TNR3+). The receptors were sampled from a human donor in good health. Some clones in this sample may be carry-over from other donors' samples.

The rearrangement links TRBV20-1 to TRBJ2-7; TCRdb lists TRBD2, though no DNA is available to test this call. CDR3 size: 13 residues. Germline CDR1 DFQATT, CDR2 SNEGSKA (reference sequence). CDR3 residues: CSANSILVDEQYF.

This CDR3 reads CSVRTANTGELFF. The J gene is TRBJ2-2, the V gene TRBV29-1; without DNA, the TCRdb call of TRBD1 cannot be checked. The V gene's germline CDR1 is SQVTM and CDR2 ANQGSEA. This CDR3 is 13 amino acids long.

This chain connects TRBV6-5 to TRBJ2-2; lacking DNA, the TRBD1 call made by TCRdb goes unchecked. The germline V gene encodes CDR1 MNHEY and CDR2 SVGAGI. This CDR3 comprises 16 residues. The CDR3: CASSYGWTDNTGELFF.

The CDR3 spells CASSPGSPEAFF. The V gene is TRBV7-8, the J gene TRBJ1-1; TCRdb names TRBD1, which stays unverified in the absence of DNA. The CDR3 contains 12 residues. CDR1 is SGHVS and CDR2 is FQNEAQ in the germline V gene.

This chain's CDR3 is CASSVAPTRQPQHF. The V call is TRBV9, the J call TRBJ1-5. Germline CDR1 is SGDLS and CDR2 is YYNGEE. The CDR3 is 14 amino acids.

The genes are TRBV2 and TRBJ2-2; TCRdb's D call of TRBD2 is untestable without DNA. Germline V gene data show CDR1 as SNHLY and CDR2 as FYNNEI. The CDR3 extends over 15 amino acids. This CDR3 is CASSEGEGRIGELFF.

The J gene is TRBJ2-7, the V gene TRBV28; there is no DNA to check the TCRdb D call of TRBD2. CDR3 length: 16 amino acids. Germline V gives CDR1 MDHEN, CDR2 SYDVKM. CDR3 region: CASSLRLRLEAHEQYF.

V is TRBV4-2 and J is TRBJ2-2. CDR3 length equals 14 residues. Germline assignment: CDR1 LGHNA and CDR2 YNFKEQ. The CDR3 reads CASSQAPVTGELFF.

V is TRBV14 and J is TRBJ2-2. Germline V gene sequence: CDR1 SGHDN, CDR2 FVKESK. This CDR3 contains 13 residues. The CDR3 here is CASSLFSFRELFF.

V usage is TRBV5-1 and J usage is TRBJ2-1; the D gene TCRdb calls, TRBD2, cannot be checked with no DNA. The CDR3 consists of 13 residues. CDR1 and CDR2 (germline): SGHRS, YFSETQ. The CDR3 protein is CASSLGRGNEQFF.

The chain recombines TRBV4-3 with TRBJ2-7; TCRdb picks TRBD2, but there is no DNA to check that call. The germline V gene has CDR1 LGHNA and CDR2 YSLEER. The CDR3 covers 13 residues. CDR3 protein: CASSPGLAYEQYF.

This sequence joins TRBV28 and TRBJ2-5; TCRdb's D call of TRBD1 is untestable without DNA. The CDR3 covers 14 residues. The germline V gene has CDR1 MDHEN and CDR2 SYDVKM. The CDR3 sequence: CASSPLVGGETQYF.

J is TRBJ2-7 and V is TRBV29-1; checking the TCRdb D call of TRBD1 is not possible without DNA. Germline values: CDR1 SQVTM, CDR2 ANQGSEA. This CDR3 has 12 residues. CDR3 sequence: CSVGRVGVEQYF.

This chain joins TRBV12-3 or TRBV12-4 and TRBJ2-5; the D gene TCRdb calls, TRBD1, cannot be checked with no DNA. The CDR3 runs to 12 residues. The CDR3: CASSFEGVTQYF.

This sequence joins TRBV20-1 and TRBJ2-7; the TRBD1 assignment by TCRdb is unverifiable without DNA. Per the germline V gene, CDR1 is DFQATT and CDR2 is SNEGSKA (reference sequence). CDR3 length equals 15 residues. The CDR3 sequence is CSASGGGLRPFEQYF.

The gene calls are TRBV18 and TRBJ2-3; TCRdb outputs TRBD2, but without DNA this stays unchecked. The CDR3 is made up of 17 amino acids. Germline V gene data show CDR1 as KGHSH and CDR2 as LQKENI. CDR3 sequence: CASSPRGPGPSTDTQYF.

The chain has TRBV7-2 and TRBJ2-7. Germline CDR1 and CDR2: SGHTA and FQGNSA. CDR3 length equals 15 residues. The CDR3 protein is CASSLAFQTPNEQYF.

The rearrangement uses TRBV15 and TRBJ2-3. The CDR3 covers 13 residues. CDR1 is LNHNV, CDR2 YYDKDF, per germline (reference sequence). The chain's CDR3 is CATEKGYTDTQYF.